This TCR beta chain was profiled in a study of response to subunit inactivated influenza vaccine. Notes on the study in general: With each seasonal influenza vaccination, the authors suggested, few new T cells are recruited.

A single record per CDR3 protein comes from TCRdb applying MiXCR to the RT-PCR reads. In the table there are hundreds of thousands of distinct CDR3 sequences, about 7.6% of which are singletons. This clonotype was detected a few times. What it binds is not known. V lost 7 bases, J lost 3 bases, and 10 bases lay in between. CDR3 length: 13 amino acids. CDR1 and CDR2 (germline): MNHEY, SVGEGT. This TCR was recovered from a man in his fifties or sixties who received an inactivated influenza vaccine. The rearrangement joins TRBV6-2 or TRBV6-3 to TRBJ2-1, with a tentative D call TRBD2 (6 bases). Sequences were derived from PBMCs from blood, sampled roughly 24 months after vaccination. The chain's CDR3 is CASTGGDYNEQFF. CDR3 coding DNA: TGTGCCAGCACGGGCGGGGACTACAATGAGCAGTTCTTC.